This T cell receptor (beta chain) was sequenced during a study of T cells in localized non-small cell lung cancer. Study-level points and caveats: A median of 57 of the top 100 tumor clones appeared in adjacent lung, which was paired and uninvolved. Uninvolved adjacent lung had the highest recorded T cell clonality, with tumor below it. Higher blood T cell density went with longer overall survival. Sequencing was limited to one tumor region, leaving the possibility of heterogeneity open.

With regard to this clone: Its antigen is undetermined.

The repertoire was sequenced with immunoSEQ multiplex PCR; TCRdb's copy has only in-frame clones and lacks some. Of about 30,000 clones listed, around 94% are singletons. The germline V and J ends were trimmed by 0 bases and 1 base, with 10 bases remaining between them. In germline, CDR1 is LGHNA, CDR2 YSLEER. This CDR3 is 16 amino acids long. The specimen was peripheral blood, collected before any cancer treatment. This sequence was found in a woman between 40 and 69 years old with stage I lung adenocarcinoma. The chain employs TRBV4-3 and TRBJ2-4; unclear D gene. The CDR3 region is CASSQDVSDAKNIQYF. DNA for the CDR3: TGCGCCAGCAGCCAAGACGTATCGGATGCCAAAAACATTCAGTACTTC.